These 5 T cell receptor beta chains were all obtained from the same sample, sequenced in a study of blood T cells in healthy people across ages. Sample-barcoded 5' priming and a J-beta primer mix drove a second PCR of 7 to 11 cycles. TCRdb ran MiXCR on the 5' RACE reads and lists one entry per CDR3 protein. This table holds some 860,000 distinct CDR3 sequences, roughly three fifths found once. The specimen was blood. Receptors originate from a man in his forties in good health.

This clonotype was seen just once. The chain couples TRBV9 to TRBJ2-7; 10 bases align to TRBD2. After removal of 3 bases from V and 5 bases from J, the junction contained 8 bases not matched to a gene. The CDR3 extends over 15 amino acids. Germline loops: CDR1 SGDLS, CDR2 YYNGEE. The CDR3 region is CASSGTGTSVHEQYF. The CDR3 DNA sequence: TGTGCCAGCAGCGGAACCGGGACTAGCGTCCACGAGCAGTACTTC.

The chain combines TRBV7-9 with TRBJ2-1, with D uncertain. CDR3 length: 11 residues. Germline CDR1 reads SEHNR; CDR2 reads FQNEAQ (reference sequence). The ends were cut back, 5 bases at V and 10 bases at J, with 9 bases in the middle. The CDR3 coding sequence is TGTGCCAGCAGCGCGATTTGGGAGCAGTTCTTC. Encoded protein: CASSAIWEQFF.

This clonotype appeared a single time. The rearrangement uses TRBV20-1 and TRBJ2-3, with D possibly being TRBD2 (6 bases). In germline, CDR1 is DFQATT, CDR2 SNEGSKA (reference sequence). The CDR3 runs to 17 residues. Trimming left V 0 bases short and J 4 bases short, with 20 bases between. The CDR3 loop is CSARDFGGTVVPDTQYF. The CDR3 nucleotides read TGCAGTGCTAGAGACTTCGGCGGGACCGTAGTTCCAGATACGCAGTATTTT.

This chain links TRBV5-1 with TRBJ1-6; D remains ambiguous. V was clipped by 1 base and J by 7 bases, with 9 bases between them. The CDR3 length is 14 residues. From germline, CDR1 is SGHRS and CDR2 YFSETQ. The CDR3 protein is CASSLSAENSPLHF. DNA of the CDR3: TGCGCCAGCAGCTTGTCGGCCGAGAATTCACCCCTCCACTTT.

This clonotype appeared a few times. The V and J genes are TRBV20-1 and TRBJ2-7; D may be TRBD1 or TRBD2 (5 bases each). Germline CDR1 is DFQATT and CDR2 is SNEGSKA (reference sequence). This CDR3 is 13 amino acids long. Trimming took 5 bases from V and 3 from J, leaving 14 bases between them. DNA for the CDR3: TGCAGTGCTCCTCCCCCGGGGCACTACGAGCAGTACTTC. Encoded protein: CSAPPPGHYEQYF.